These T cell receptor beta chains were read from a single sample in a study of blood T cell repertoires in COVID-19. Sequencing was performed with immunoSEQ multiplex PCR; in TCRdb, only in-frame clones are kept and a portion is missing. Of 290,000 or so clones detected, about 82% appear once; the ten largest clones hold 5.1%. Sequencing was done on a sample of peripheral blood. Every receptor here comes from a man over 45 with active or convalescent COVID-19. CDR3s include the opening cysteine and the closing phenylalanine or tryptophan. Fields, in order: D gene, J gene, V gene, clone size, CDR3 length, CDR3 protein. A D gene is named only where the DNA matches it firmly. Not all rows give a size; the values are once, few, many and, for expanded clones, a class.

>TRBD1|TRBJ1-1|TRBV5-1|-|15
CASSLGTGMNTEAFF
>-|TRBJ2-1|TRBV7-2|-|16
CASSPSPGISSNEQFF
>-|TRBJ2-4|TRBV6-5|-|13
CASSPDTKAFQYF
>-|TRBJ2-7|TRBV14|-|14
CASSQSNEGLPQYF
>TRBD2|TRBJ2-5|TRBV5-1|-|17
CASSEGLAGPLAETQYF
>-|TRBJ2-1|TRBV19|-|15
CASSIGQPSYNEQFF
>TRBD2|TRBJ2-1|TRBV30|-|13
CAWTRDYYNEQFF
>-|TRBJ1-2|TRBV9|-|15
CASSPTPGQPSSYTF
>TRBD2|TRBJ2-7|TRBV5-5|-|16
CASSLTSSTGGYEQYF
>TRBD1|TRBJ2-1|TRBV6-6|-|14
CASSLRQGTNEQFF
>TRBD1|TRBJ1-2|TRBV27|-|15
CASSLAGQGAGGYTF
>-|TRBJ1-1|TRBV12-3/TRBV12-4|-|13
CASRSRRNTEAFF
>-|TRBJ2-3|TRBV30|-|14
CAWSFGMVLDTQYF
>-|TRBJ2-2|TRBV2|-|13
CASEAPNTGELFF
>TRBD1|TRBJ1-2|TRBV7-9|-|13
CASSVGQSYGYTF
>-|TRBJ2-1|TRBV11-2|-|15
CASSLDGGPYNEQFF
>TRBD2|TRBJ2-7|TRBV7-2|-|14
CASSPRTSGYEQYF
>-|TRBJ2-2|TRBV14|-|15
CASSPAGANTGELFF
>TRBD2|TRBJ2-5|TRBV7-8|-|17
CASSSKWGGRGAETQYF
>TRBD1|TRBJ1-5|TRBV7-9|-|14
CASSVTGGNQPQHF
>TRBD2|TRBJ2-7|TRBV5-1|-|17
CASSLGARGGGSYEQYF
>TRBD1|TRBJ1-5|TRBV28|-|15
CASSLFKGAGQPQHF
>TRBD1|TRBJ1-4|TRBV10-3|-|13
CAISLDRSEKLFF
>-|TRBJ1-2|TRBV12-3/TRBV12-4|few|12
CASSQYWYGYTF
>-|TRBJ2-2|TRBV19|-|14
CASSPRGANGELFF
>-|TRBJ2-3|TRBV9|-|14
CASSPFLRRDTQYF
>TRBD1|TRBJ2-2|TRBV25-1|-|15
CASRERDRDTGELFF
>TRBD1|TRBJ1-2|TRBV3-1/TRBV3-2|few|13
CASSQVTGGGYTF
>-|TRBJ2-2|TRBV11-2|-|13
CASSFRGTGELFF
>-|TRBJ1-2|TRBV28|-|14
CASKWGTQDYGYTF
>-|TRBJ1-1|TRBV12-2|once|13
CASRFAGNTEAFF
>-|TRBJ1-2|TRBV27|-|15
CASSRGAGFLLGYTF
>-|TRBJ2-7|TRBV5-4|-|15
CASSLGQGNSYEQYF
>TRBD1|TRBJ1-2|TRBV12-5|-|18
CASGGPEDREGYNYGYTF
>-|TRBJ1-1|TRBV20-1|-|11
CSASLSSEAFF
>TRBD2|TRBJ2-7|TRBV5-6|-|16
CASSQGLSGRTHEQYF
>TRBD1|TRBJ1-6|TRBV28|-|15
CASMSRQGGNSPLHF